This TCR beta chain was documented in a study of blood T cell repertoires in COVID-19. Across the whole study: Samples came from the United States, Italy and Spain, spanning acute and convalescent COVID-19. Sources were T cells, B-cell-depleted T cells, or PBMCs; the material itself was cDNA or gDNA.

Unmatched junction bases numbered 3, after V lost 1 base and J lost 1 base. The CDR3 is 15 residues long. Germline assignment: CDR1 SGHKS and CDR2 YYEKEE (reference sequence). Per the original methods: Researchers report that nucleated cell counts were estimated from reference gene primer amplification. This table comes from immunoSEQ multiplex PCR, and its TCRdb copy is limited to in-frame clones, with some not included. Clone size and the V and J calls come from that table; the DNA yielded D and trimming. The top ten hold around 18% of the sample, which has about 60,000 clones, 65% to 90% seen once.

The sequencing sample was made of peripheral blood. The chain recombines TRBV5-5 with TRBJ2-7; 9 nucleotides line up with TRBD2. The sequence was obtained from a human donor in a cohort sampled during active COVID-19. The CDR3 protein is CASSLLAGESYEQYF. CDR3 DNA: TGTGCCAGCAGCTTGTTAGCGGGGGAGTCCTACGAGCAGTACTTC.